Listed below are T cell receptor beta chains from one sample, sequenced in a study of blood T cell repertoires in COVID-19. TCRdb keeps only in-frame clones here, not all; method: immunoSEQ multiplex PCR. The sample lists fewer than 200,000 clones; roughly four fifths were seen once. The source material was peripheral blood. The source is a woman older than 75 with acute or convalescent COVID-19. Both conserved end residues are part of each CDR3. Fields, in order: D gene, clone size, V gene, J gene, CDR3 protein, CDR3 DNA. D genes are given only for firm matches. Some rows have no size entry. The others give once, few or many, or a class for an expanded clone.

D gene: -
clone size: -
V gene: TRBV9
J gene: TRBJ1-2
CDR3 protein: CASGPDFRAYGYTF
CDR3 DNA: TGTGCCAGCGGGCCGGACTTCCGAGCCTATGGCTACACCTTC

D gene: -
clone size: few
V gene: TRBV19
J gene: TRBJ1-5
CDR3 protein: CASSPRGLGNQPQHF
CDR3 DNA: TGTGCCAGTAGTCCCCGGGGACTTGGCAATCAGCCCCAGCATTTT

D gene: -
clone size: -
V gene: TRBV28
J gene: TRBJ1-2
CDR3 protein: CASSLGRNYGYTF
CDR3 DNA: TGTGCCAGCAGTTTAGGCAGAAACTATGGCTACACCTTC

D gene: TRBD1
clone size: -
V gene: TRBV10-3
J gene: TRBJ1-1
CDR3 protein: CASLDRGRTEAFF
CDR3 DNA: TGTGCCTCCTTGGACAGGGGGAGGACTGAAGCTTTCTTT

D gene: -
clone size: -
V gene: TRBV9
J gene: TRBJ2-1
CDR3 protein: CASSAVPRAGNEQFF
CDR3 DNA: TGTGCCAGCAGCGCAGTCCCTAGAGCGGGCAATGAGCAGTTCTTC

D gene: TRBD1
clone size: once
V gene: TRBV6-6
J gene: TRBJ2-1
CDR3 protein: CASRLQGDRRNEQFF
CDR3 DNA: TGTGCCAGCAGACTACAGGGGGACAGGCGTAATGAGCAGTTCTTC

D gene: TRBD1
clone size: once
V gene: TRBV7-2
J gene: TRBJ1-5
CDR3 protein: CASSPSRGLNQPQHF
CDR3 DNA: TGTGCCAGCAGCCCCAGCAGGGGGCTGAATCAGCCCCAGCATTTT

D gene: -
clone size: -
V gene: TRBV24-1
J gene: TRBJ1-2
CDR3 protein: CATSDNPGGGASYTF
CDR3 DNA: TGTGCCACCAGTGATAACCCGGGGGGAGGAGCAAGCTACACCTTC

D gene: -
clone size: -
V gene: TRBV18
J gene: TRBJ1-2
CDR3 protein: CASSKVGSGYTF
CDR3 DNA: TGTGCCAGCTCAAAGGTTGGGAGTGGCTACACCTTC

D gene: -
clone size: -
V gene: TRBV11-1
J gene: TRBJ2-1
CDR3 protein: CASSLSRANEQFF
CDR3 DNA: TGTGCCAGCAGCTTAAGCAGGGCCAATGAGCAGTTCTTC

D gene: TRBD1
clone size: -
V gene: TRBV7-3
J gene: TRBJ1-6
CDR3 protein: CASSLRGTGNNSPLHF
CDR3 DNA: TGTGCCAGCAGCTTGCGGGGGACAGGGAATAATTCACCCCTCCACTTT

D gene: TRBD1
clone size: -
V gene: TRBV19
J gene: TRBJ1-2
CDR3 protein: CASRRQGAGYGYTF
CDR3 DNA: TGTGCCAGTAGACGACAGGGGGCCGGGTATGGCTACACCTTC

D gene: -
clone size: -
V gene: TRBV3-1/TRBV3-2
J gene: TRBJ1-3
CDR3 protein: CASSQGTGNTIYF
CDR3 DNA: TGTGCCAGCAGCCAAGGTACTGGAAACACCATATATTTT

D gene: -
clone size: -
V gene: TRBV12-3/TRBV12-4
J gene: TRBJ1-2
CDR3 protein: CASSLGGGSGYTF
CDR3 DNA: TGTGCCAGCAGCCTGGGGGGGGGAAGTGGCTACACCTTC

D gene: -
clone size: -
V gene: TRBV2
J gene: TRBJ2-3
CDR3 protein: CASSVSGSTDTQYF
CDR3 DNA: TGTGCCAGCAGTGTAAGCGGGAGCACAGATACGCAGTATTTT

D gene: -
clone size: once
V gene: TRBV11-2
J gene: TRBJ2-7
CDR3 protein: CASSPQGYEQYF
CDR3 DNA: TGTGCCAGCAGCCCACAGGGCTACGAGCAGTACTTC

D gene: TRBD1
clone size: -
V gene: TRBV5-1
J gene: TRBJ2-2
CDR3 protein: CASSLQGGSGELFF
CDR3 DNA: TGCGCCAGCAGCTTACAGGGGGGTTCCGGGGAGCTGTTTTTT

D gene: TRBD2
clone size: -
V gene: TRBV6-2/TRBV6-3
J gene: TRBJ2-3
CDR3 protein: CASSPLAGDTDTQYF
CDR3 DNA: TGTGCCAGCAGCCCACTAGCGGGGGACACAGATACGCAGTATTTT

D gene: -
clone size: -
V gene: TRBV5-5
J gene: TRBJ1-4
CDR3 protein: CASSFLQGATNEKLFF
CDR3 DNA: TGTGCCAGCAGCTTCTTACAGGGAGCAACTAATGAAAAACTGTTTTTT

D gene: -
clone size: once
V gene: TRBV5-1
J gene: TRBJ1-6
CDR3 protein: CASSIETPGSGIGSYSPLHF
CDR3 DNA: TGCGCCAGCAGCATCGAAACACCGGGATCGGGGATAGGGAGTTATTCACCCCTCCACTTT

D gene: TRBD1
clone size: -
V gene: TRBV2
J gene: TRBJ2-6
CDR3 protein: CASRLDRGVTGANVLTF
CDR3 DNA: TGTGCCAGCAGATTGGACAGGGGGGTAACTGGGGCCAACGTCCTGACTTTC

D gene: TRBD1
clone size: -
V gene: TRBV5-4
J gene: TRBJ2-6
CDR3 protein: CASRKGTGDYSGANVLTF
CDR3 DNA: TGTGCCAGCAGGAAAGGGACAGGTGATTACTCTGGGGCCAACGTCCTGACTTTC

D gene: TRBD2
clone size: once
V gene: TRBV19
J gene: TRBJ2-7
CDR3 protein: CASSLTSGGFGEQYF
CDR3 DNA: TGTGCCAGTAGTTTGACTAGCGGGGGATTTGGCGAGCAGTACTTC

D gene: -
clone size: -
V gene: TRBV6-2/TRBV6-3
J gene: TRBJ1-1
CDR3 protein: CASSSTQGTNTEAFF
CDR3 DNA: TGTGCCAGCAGTTCAACACAGGGTACGAACACTGAAGCTTTCTTT

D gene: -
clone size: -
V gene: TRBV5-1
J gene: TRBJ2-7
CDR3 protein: CASSLDRFDPLYF
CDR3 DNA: TGCGCCAGCAGCTTGGACAGGTTCGACCCGCTGTACTTC

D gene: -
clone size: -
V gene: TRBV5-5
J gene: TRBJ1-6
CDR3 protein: CASSLSPVISPLHF
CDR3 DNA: TGTGCCAGCAGCTTGAGTCCGGTAATTTCACCCCTCCACTTT

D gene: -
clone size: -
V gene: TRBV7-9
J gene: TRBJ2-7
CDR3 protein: CASSFAGKLYEQYF
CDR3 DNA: TGTGCCAGCAGCTTCGCAGGAAAGTTATACGAGCAGTACTTC

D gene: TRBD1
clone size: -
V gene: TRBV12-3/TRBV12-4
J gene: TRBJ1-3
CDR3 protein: CASSLRDSATF
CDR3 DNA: TGTGCCAGCAGTTTGAGGGACAGTGCTACTTTT

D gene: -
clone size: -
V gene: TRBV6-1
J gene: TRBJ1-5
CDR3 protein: CASSELEDIRNQPQHF
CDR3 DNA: TGTGCCAGCAGTGAACTCGAGGACATTCGCAATCAGCCCCAGCATTTT

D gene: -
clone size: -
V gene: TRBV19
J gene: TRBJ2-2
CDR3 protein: CASTDRPNTGELFF
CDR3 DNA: TGTGCCAGTACCGACAGGCCGAACACCGGGGAGCTGTTTTTT

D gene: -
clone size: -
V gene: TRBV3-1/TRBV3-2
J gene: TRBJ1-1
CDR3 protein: CASSQVLNTEAFF
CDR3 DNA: TGTGCCAGCAGCCAAGTCTTGAACACTGAAGCTTTCTTT

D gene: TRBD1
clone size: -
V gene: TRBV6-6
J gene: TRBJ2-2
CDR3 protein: CASRTGGNVGELFF
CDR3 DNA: TGTGCCAGCAGGACAGGGGGCAACGTCGGGGAGCTGTTTTTT

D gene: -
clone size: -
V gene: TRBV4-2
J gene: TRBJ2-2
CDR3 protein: CASSHTRGADTGELFF
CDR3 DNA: TGTGCCAGCAGCCACACCCGGGGGGCGGACACCGGGGAGCTGTTTTTT

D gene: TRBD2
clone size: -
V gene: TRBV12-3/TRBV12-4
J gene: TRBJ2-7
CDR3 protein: CASSPGLARKYF
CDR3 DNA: TGTGCCAGCAGCCCGGGACTAGCGAGGAAGTACTTC

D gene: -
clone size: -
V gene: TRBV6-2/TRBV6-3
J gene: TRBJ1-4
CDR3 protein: CASSYSIFPDSEKLFF
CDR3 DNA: TGTGCCAGCAGTTACTCGATTTTTCCAGACTCCGAAAAACTGTTTTTT

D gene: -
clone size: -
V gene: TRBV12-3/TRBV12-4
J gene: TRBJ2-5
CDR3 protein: CASSLGRETQYF
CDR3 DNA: TGTGCCAGCAGTTTAGGCCGGGAGACCCAGTACTTC

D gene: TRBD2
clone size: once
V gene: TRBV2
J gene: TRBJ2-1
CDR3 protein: CASSRRTSGRDEQFF
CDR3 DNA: TGTGCCAGCAGTAGAAGGACTAGCGGGAGAGATGAGCAGTTCTTC

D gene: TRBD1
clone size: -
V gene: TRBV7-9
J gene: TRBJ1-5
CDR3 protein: CASSFRTGLTLSQHF
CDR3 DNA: TGTGCCAGCAGCTTTAGGACAGGCCTTACCCTTTCCCAGCATTTT

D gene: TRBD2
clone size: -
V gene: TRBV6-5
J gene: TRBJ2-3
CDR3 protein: CASKRLAGADTQYF
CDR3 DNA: TGTGCCAGCAAACGACTAGCGGGAGCAGATACGCAGTATTTT

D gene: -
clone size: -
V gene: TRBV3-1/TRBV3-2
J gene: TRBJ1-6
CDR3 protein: CASSQGDTHSPLHF
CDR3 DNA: TGTGCCAGCAGCCAAGGGGACACTCATTCACCCCTCCACTTT

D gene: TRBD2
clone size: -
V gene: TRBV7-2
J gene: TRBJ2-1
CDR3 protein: CASSSSSGLGLYNEQFF
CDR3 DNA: TGTGCCAGCAGCTCCTCCTCGGGACTAGGCCTCTACAATGAGCAGTTCTTC

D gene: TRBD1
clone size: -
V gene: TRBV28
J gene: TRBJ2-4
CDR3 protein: CASSRAGTGGGIQYF
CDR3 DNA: TGTGCCAGCAGTCGGGCCGGGACAGGGGGAGGCATTCAGTACTTC

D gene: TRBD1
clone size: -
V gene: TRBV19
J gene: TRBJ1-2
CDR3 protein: CASSVGQGVNYGYTF
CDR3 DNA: TGTGCCAGTAGTGTCGGACAGGGGGTAAACTATGGCTACACCTTC

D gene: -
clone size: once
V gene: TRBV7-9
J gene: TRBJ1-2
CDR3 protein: CASSFAANYGYTF
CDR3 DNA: TGTGCCAGCAGCTTTGCGGCCAACTATGGCTACACCTTC

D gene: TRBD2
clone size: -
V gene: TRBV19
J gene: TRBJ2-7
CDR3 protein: CASSTLFSGSVLSEQYF
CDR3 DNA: TGTGCCAGTAGTACTCTTTTTAGCGGGAGTGTTTTAAGCGAGCAGTACTTC

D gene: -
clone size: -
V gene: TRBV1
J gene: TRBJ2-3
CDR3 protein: CTSRQLVAGATDTQYF
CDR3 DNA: TGCACCAGCAGGCAATTAGTAGCGGGAGCAACAGATACGCAGTATTTT

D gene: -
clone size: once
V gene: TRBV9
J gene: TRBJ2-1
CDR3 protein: CASSPTADSYNEQFF
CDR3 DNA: TGTGCCAGCAGCCCCACGGCGGACTCCTACAATGAGCAGTTCTTC

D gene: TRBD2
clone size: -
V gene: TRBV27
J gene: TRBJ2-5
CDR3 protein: CASSIGTTQETQYF
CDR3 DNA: TGTGCCAGCAGTATTGGGACTACCCAAGAGACCCAGTACTTC

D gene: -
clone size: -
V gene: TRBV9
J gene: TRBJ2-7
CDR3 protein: CASSVTPSSYEQYF
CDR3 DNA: TGTGCCAGCAGCGTAACGCCGAGCTCCTACGAGCAGTACTTC

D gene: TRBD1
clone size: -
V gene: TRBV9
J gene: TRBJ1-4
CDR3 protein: CASSETGGNEKLFF
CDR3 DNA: TGTGCCAGCAGTGAGACAGGGGGCAATGAAAAACTGTTTTTT